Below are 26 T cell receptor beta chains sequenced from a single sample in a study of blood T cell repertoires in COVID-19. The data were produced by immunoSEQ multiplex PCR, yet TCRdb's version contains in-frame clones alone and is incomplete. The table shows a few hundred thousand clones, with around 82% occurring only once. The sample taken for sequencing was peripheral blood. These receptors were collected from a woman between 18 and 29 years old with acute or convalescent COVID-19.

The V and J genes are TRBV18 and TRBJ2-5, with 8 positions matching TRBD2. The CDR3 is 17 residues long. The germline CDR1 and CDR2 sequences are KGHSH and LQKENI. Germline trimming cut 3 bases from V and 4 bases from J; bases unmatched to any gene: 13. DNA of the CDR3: TGTGCCAGCTCACCTACGGCGGTAGCGGGAAGGGGAGAGACCCAGTACTTC. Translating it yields CASSPTAVAGRGETQYF. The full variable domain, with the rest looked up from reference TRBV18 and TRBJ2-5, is NAGVMQNPRHLVRRRGQEARLRCSPMKGHSHVYWYRQLPEEGLKFMVYLQKENIIDESGMPKERFSAEFPKEGPSILRIQQVVRGDSAAYFCASSPTAVAGRGETQYFGPGTRLLVL.

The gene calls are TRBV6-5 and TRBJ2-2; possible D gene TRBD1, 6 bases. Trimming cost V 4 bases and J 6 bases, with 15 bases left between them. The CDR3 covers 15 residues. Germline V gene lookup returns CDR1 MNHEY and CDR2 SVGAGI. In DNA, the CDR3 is TGTGCCAGCAGTTTCAACCGAAACAGGGCCGGGGAGCTGTTTTTT. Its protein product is CASSFNRNRAGELFF.

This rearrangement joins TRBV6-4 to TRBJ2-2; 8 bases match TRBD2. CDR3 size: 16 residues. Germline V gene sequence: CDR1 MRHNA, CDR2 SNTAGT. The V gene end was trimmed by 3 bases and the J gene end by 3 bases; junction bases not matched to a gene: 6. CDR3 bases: TGTGCCAGCAGTGAACCGCTACTAGCGGACACCGGGGAGCTGTTTTTT. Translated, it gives CASSEPLLADTGELFF.

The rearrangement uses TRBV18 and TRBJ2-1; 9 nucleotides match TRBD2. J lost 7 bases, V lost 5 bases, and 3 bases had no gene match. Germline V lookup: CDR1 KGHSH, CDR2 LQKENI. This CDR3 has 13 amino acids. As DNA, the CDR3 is TGTGCCAGCTCAGGGACTAGCAGGAATGAGCAGTTCTTC. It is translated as CASSGTSRNEQFF. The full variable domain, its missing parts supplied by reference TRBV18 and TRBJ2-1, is NAGVMQNPRHLVRRRGQEARLRCSPMKGHSHVYWYRQLPEEGLKFMVYLQKENIIDESGMPKERFSAEFPKEGPSILRIQQVVRGDSAAYFCASSGTSRNEQFFGPGTRLTVL.

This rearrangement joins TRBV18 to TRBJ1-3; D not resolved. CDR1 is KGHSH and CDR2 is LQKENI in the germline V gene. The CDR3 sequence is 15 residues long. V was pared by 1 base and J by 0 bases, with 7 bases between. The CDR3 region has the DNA TGTGCCAGCTCACCACGGCCAGGCTCTGGAAACACCATATATTTT. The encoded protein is CASSPRPGSGNTIYF.

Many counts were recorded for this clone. The CDR3 spells CASSQVGKGGGEQYF. CDR3 nucleotide sequence: TGCGCCAGCAGCCAGGTGGGGAAGGGCGGAGGGGAGCAGTACTTC. The V call is TRBV4-3, the J call TRBJ2-7; D possibly corresponds to TRBD2 (6 bases). Trimming stripped 3 bases from V and 7 bases from J, with 19 bases between. The CDR3 is 15 residues long. CDR1 is LGHNA and CDR2 is YSLEER in the germline V gene.

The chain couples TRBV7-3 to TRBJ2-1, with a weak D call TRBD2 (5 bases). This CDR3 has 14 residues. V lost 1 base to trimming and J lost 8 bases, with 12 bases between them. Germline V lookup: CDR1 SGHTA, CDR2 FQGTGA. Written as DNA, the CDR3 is TGTGCCAGCAGCTTAAACCTAGCTCCCTATGAGCAGTTCTTC. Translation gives CASSLNLAPYEQFF. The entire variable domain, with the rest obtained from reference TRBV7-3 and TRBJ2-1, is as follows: GAGVSQTPSNKVTEKGKYVELRCDPISGHTALYWYRQSLGQGPEFLIYFQGTGAADDSGLPNDRFFAVRPEGSVSTLKIQRTERGDSAVYLCASSLNLAPYEQFFGPGTRLTVL.

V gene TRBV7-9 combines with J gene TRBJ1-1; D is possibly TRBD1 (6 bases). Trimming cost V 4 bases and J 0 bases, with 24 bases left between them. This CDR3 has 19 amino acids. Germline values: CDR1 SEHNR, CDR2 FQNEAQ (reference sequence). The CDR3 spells CASSSEDTGFAALNTEAFF. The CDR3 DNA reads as TGTGCCAGCAGCTCAGAAGACACAGGGTTCGCGGCTTTGAACACTGAAGCTTTCTTT.

The DNA for the CDR3 is TGTGCCAGCATCCCAACGGGAGCGGGCTACTGGGGCTACACCTTC. Translation: CASIPTGAGYWGYTF. The chain has TRBV28 and TRBJ1-2; D uncertain. The CDR3 has 15 amino acids. The V gene's germline CDR1 is MDHEN and CDR2 SYDVKM. V was pared by 7 bases and J by 8 bases, with 23 bases between.

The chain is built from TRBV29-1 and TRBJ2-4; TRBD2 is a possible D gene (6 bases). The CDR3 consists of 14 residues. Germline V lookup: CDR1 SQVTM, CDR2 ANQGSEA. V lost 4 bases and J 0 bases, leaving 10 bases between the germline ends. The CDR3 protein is CSVGAGLAKNIQYF. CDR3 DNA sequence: TGCAGCGTTGGTGCGGGACTAGCCAAAAACATTCAGTACTTC.

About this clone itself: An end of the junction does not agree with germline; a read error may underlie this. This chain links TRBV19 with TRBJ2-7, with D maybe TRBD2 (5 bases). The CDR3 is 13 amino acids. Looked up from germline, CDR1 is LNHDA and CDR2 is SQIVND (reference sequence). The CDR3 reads CACSSRGEHEQYF. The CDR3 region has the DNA TGTGCCTGTAGTAGCCGGGGTGAGCACGAGCAGTACTTC.

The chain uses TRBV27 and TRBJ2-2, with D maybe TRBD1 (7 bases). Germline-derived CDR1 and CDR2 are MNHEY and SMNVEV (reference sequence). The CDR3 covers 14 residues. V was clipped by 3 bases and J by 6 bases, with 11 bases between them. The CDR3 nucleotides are TGTGCCAGCAGTTTTGGAGGGGGCCCCGGGGAGCTGTTTTTT. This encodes CASSFGGGPGELFF.

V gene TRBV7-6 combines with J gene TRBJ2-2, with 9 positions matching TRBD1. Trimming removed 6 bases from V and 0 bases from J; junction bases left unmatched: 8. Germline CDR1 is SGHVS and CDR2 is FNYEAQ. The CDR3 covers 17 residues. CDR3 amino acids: CASRDKNRGPNTGELFF. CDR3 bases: TGTGCCAGCAGAGATAAGAACAGGGGGCCGAACACCGGGGAGCTGTTTTTT.

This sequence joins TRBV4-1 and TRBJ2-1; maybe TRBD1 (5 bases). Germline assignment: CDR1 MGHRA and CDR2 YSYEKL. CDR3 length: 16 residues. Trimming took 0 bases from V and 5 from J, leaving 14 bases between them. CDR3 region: CASSQDSAGANNEQFF. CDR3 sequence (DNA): TGCGCCAGCAGCCAAGATTCCGCTGGGGCGAACAATGAGCAGTTCTTC.

The DNA of the CDR3 is TGTGCCAGCAGCTCCCCTCCGGGACAGGGGGCGTTCACCGGGGAGCTGTTTTTT. This translates into CASSSPPGQGAFTGELFF. This sequence joins TRBV7-2 and TRBJ2-2; 12 bases fit TRBD1. The CDR3 is made up of 18 amino acids. Trimming at V came to 4 bases and at J to 4 bases, leaving 10 bases not matched to a gene. Germline CDR1 SGHTA, CDR2 FQGNSA.

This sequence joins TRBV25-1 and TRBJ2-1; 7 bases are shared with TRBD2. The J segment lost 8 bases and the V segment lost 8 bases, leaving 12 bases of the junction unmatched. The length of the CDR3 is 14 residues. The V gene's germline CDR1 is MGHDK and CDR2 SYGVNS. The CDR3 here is CASQRTRPWDEQFF. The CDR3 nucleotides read TGTGCCAGCCAAAGGACTAGGCCCTGGGATGAGCAGTTCTTC.

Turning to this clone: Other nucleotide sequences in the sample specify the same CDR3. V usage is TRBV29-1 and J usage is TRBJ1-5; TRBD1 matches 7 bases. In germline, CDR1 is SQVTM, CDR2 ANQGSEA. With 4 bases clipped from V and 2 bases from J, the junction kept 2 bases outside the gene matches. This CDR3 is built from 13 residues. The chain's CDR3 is CSVGGTGNQPQHF. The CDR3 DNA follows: TGCAGCGTTGGCGGGACAGGCAATCAGCCCCAGCATTTT.

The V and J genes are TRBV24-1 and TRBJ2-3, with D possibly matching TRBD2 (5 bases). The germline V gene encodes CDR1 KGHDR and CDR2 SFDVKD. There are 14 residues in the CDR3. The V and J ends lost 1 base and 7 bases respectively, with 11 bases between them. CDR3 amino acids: CATSDFRTRNTQYF. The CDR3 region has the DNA TGTGCCACCAGTGATTTTCGGACTCGGAATACGCAGTATTTT.

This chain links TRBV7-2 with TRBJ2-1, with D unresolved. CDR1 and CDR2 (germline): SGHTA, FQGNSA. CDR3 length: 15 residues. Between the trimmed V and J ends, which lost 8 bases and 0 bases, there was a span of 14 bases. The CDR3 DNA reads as TGTGCCAGCCACCCTATGGGCCTCTCCTACAATGAGCAGTTCTTC. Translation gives CASHPMGLSYNEQFF.

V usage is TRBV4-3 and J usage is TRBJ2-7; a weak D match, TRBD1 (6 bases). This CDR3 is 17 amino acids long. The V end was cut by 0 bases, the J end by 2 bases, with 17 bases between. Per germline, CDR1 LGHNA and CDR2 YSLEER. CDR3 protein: CASSQDQAGWGPYEQYF. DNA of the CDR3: TGCGCCAGCAGCCAAGATCAGGCAGGGTGGGGGCCCTACGAGCAGTACTTC.

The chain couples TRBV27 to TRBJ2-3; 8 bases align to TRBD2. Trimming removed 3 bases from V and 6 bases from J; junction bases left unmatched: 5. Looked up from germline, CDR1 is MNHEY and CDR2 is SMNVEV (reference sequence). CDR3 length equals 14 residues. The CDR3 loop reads CASSFSGTSDTQYF. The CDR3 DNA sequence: TGTGCCAGCAGTTTTTCTGGGACTAGTGATACGCAGTATTTT.

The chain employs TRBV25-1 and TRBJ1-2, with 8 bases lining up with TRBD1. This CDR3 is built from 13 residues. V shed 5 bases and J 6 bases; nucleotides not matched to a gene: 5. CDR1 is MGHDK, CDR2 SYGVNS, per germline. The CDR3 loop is CASSLGQGNGYTF. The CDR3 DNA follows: TGTGCCAGCAGTCTTGGACAGGGCAATGGCTACACCTTC.

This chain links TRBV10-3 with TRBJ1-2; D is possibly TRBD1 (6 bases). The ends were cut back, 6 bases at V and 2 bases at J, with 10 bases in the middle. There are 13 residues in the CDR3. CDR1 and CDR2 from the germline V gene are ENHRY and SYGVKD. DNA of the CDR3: TGTGCCATCAGCCCTACAGGGAACTATGGCTACACCTTC. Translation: CAISPTGNYGYTF.

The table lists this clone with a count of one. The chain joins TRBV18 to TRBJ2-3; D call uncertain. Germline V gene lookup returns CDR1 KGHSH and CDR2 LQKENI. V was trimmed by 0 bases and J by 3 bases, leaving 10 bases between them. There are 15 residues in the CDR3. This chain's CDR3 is CASSPPSSSTDTQYF. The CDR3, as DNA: TGTGCCAGCTCACCACCGAGTAGTAGTACAGATACGCAGTATTTT.

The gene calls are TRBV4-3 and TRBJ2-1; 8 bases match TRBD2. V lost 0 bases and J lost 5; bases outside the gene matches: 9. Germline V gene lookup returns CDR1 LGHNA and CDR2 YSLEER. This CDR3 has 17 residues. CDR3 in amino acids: CASSQDLLAGGNNEQFF. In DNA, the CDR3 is TGCGCCAGCAGCCAAGATCTGTTGGCGGGAGGCAACAATGAGCAGTTCTTC.

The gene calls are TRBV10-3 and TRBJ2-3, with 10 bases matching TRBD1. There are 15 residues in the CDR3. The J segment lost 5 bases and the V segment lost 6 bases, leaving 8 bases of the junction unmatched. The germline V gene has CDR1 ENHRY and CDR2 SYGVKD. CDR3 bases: TGTGCCATCAGACCGGGACAGGGGATGGGAGATACGCAGTATTTT. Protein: CAIRPGQGMGDTQYF.